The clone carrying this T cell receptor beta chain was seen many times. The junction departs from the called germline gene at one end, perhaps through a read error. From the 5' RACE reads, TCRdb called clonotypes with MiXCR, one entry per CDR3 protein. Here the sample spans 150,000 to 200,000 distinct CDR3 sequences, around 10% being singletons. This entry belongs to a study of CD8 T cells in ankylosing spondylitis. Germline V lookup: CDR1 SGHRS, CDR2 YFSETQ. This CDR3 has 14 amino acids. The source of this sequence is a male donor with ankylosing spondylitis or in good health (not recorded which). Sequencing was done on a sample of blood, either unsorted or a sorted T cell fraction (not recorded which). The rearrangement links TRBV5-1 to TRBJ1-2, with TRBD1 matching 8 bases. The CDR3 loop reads CASSLGQGAYGYTF. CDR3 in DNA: TGTGCCAGCAGTCTCGGACAGGGCGCGTATGGCTACACCTTC. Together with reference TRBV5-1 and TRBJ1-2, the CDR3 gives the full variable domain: KAGVTQTPRYLIKTRGQQVTLSCSPISGHRSVSWYQQTPGQGLQFLFEYFSETQRNKGNFPGRFSGRQFSNSRSEMNVSTLELGDSALYLCASSLGQGAYGYTFGSGTRLTVV.